This is a list of T cell receptor beta chains from one sample in a study of early T cells in non-severe SARS-CoV-2 infection. Each CDR3 protein is one row after TCRdb ran MiXCR on the 5' RACE reads. The sample lists under 60,000 distinct CDR3 sequences; 13% were seen once. Specimen: whole blood. The receptors were sampled from an adult who was a healthcare worker with PCR-confirmed SARS-CoV-2 infection or an uninfected control (not recorded which). The conserved cysteine and the conserved F or W are not part of the CDR3 here. The D gene is left open where the match is weak.

TRBV18	.	TRBJ1-2	10	ASSPPGRGYT
TRBV5-1	TRBD1	TRBJ2-7	12	ASSGGTGNYEQY
TRBV12-3/TRBV12-4	.	TRBJ1-2	13	ASSLADAFDYGYT
TRBV19	.	TRBJ2-1	11	ASSIRPALEQF
TRBV4-1	TRBD1	TRBJ2-2	15	ASSRMGRDRRTGELF
TRBV4-2	TRBD1	TRBJ1-2	15	ASSQGGQGGFNYGYT
TRBV18	TRBD2	TRBJ2-1	13	ASSPPLAGADEQF
TRBV7-9	.	TRBJ2-6	16	ASSWTDSPYSGANVLT
TRBV7-9	.	TRBJ2-7	10	ASSHPRYEQY
TRBV2	TRBD1	TRBJ2-7	12	ASRTRQGNYEQY
TRBV12-3/TRBV12-4	.	TRBJ1-2	11	ASSPGLGYGYT
TRBV29-1	TRBD2	TRBJ2-1	13	SGTMRSSGRAGEF
TRBV27	.	TRBJ2-3	12	ASSAPNGAATQY
TRBV30	.	TRBJ1-1	13	AWRTEPRPNTEAF
TRBV29-1	.	TRBJ1-1	13	SVAPGWGMNTEAF
TRBV20-1	TRBD2	TRBJ2-5	16	SARDLRTSGGLEETQY
TRBV11-2	.	TRBJ2-3	13	ASSQRVTGTDTQY
TRBV28	.	TRBJ1-1	11	ASSSTGTQKAF
TRBV27	TRBD1	TRBJ1-6	12	ASSLSTGGSPLH
TRBV11-1	.	TRBJ1-3	13	ASSPQGLPGNTIY
TRBV27	.	TRBJ2-7	13	ASSPSGASPYEQY
TRBV29-1	.	TRBJ1-1	12	SVETRLMNTEAF
TRBV5-1	.	TRBJ1-2	13	ASSLDPGPNYGYT
TRBV2	TRBD2	TRBJ2-3	12	ASSGTSGTDTQY
TRBV4-1	.	TRBJ2-5	12	ASSQWGSQETQY
TRBV29-1	TRBD1	TRBJ1-2	12	SAVPGQGGYGYT
TRBV10-3	.	TRBJ2-3	11	AIGYRDGDTQY
TRBV20-1	TRBD1	TRBJ1-5	14	SARPLGTASNQPQH
TRBV3-1	.	TRBJ1-1	10	ASSQGLGEAF
TRBV5-1	TRBD1	TRBJ2-1	12	ASSPVTGADEQF
TRBV6-5	.	TRBJ2-3	13	ASSYSRQGTDTQY
TRBV9	.	TRBJ1-6	12	ASSVRPLNSPLH
TRBV29-1	.	TRBJ1-2	10	SVVVGNYGYT
TRBV20-1	.	TRBJ1-5	12	SARSGLINQPQH
TRBV5-6	.	TRBJ1-3	13	ASSSLSGPGNTIY
TRBV7-9	.	TRBJ2-6	15	ASSLGLFDSGANVLT
TRBV3-1	.	TRBJ1-5	13	ASSQRGNSNQPQH
TRBV20-1	TRBD1	TRBJ1-1	12	SATGQGLSTEAF
TRBV11-2	.	TRBJ2-1	14	ASSLVLGSRYNEQF
TRBV2	.	TRBJ1-2	9	AGTVGRGYT
TRBV2	.	TRBJ2-3	10	ASSARTDTQY
TRBV20-1	.	TRBJ1-2	14	SAREGQQGRGHGYT
TRBV5-1	.	TRBJ1-6	13	ASSSRDRSLGSLH
TRBV6-5	TRBD2	TRBJ2-2	12	ASRAGANTGELF
TRBV5-1	.	TRBJ1-3	12	ASRRQESGNTIY
TRBV5-6	TRBD1	TRBJ1-1	11	ASSFRTGSQAF
TRBV19	.	TRBJ2-2	13	ARGEQEVATGELF
TRBV7-2	.	TRBJ2-7	12	ASSQETSIHEQY
TRBV27	.	TRBJ2-3	13	ASSLSRPSTDTQY
TRBV29-1	.	TRBJ2-4	14	SVEGSREDAKNIQY
TRBV20-1	TRBD1	TRBJ2-5	12	SARDRTGGETQY
TRBV28	.	TRBJ1-3	10	ASSLSKDTIY
TRBV6-5	TRBD2	TRBJ2-1	13	ASRKGLADYNEQF
TRBV15	.	TRBJ1-1	10	ATSTLNTEAF
TRBV28	.	TRBJ2-5	14	ASSLSKGSEAKTQY
TRBV12-3/TRBV12-4	TRBD1	TRBJ2-2	13	ASRVQGSNTGELF
TRBV29-1	.	TRBJ1-2	12	SVDLRERNYGYT
TRBV20-1	.	TRBJ2-7	13	SAPSFQGSPYEQY
TRBV29-1	.	TRBJ2-1	16	SVHPRPGSDPSGNEQF
TRBV12-3/TRBV12-4	.	TRBJ1-5	12	ASNRGSGEQPQH